The rows below give T cell receptor beta chains drawn from one sample of a study of STAT3 mutations in large granular lymphocyte leukemia. Measured with immunoSEQ multiplex PCR; TCRdb has only the in-frame clones, and not every one. The table lists approximately 6,700 clones, around 52% of them singletons. Sequences were obtained from peripheral blood mononuclear cells. These receptors were obtained from a boy younger than 18 with T-cell large granular lymphocyte leukemia. Some clones in this sample may be carry-over from other donors' samples. Each CDR3 is given with its conserved first and last residue. D genes are given only for firm matches. The size of a clone is reported for some rows only, either as once, few or many, or as a class for expanded clones.

.	TRBV7-9	TRBJ2-1	TRBD2	CASSAPAGEGTQFF	TGTGCCAGCAGCGCACCAGCGGGGGAGGGAACGCAGTTCTTC
once	TRBV9	TRBJ2-7	.	CASSVVMGSEQYF	TGTGCCAGCAGCGTAGTCATGGGCTCCGAGCAGTACTTC
few	TRBV4-1	TRBJ2-2	TRBD1	CASSQGILGGGTGELFF	TGCGCCAGCAGCCAAGGGATTCTAGGGGGCGGCACCGGGGAGCTGTTTTTT
.	TRBV30	TRBJ2-7	TRBD1	CAWSTGTGAYEQYF	TGTGCCTGGAGTACGGGAACAGGGGCCTACGAGCAGTACTTC
.	TRBV30	TRBJ1-6	.	CAWSGLGRVNSPLHF	TGTGCCTGGAGTGGACTGGGCAGGGTCAATTCACCCCTCCACTTT
few	TRBV29-1	TRBJ2-1	.	CSVVRLNEQFF	TGCAGCGTTGTGAGGTTGAACGAGCAGTTCTTC
.	TRBV15	TRBJ2-3	.	CATSRDGTQYF	TGTGCCACCAGCAGAGATGGCACGCAGTATTTT
.	TRBV4-2	TRBJ2-7	.	CASSQDVFRYEQYF	TGTGCCAGCAGCCAAGATGTCTTTCGCTACGAGCAGTACTTC
.	TRBV5-1	TRBJ1-1	TRBD1	CASSLDTGVNTEAFF	TGCGCCAGCAGCTTGGATACAGGGGTGAACACTGAAGCTTTCTTT
few	TRBV28	TRBJ1-5	.	CASQSVGNQPQHF	TGTGCCAGCCAGTCGGTAGGGAATCAGCCCCAGCATTTT
medium-sized	TRBV6-5	TRBJ2-7	.	CASSVGEEDEQYF	TGTGCCAGCAGTGTGGGGGAGGAGGACGAGCAGTACTTC
few	TRBV7-9	TRBJ2-7	TRBD2	CASSSFTSGSYEQYF	TGTGCCAGCAGCTCCTTCACTAGCGGGAGCTACGAGCAGTACTTC
medium-sized	TRBV7-2	TRBJ2-7	.	CASSYSSSYEQYF	TGTGCCAGCAGCTACTCATCCTCCTACGAGCAGTACTTC
.	TRBV30	TRBJ1-5	.	CAWSPPGPLGQPQHF	TGTGCCTGGAGTCCACCAGGCCCGCTGGGACAGCCCCAGCATTTT
.	TRBV6-6	TRBJ2-6	TRBD1	CASRSGTGFGANVLTF	TGTGCCAGCAGATCCGGGACAGGGTTCGGGGCCAACGTCCTGACTTTC
.	TRBV13	TRBJ2-6	TRBD1	CASSSAKRQGAGANVLTF	TGTGCCAGCAGCTCCGCAAAACGACAGGGAGCTGGGGCCAACGTCCTGACTTTC
.	TRBV4-2	TRBJ1-1	.	CASSQVEQGAAFF	TGTGCCAGCAGCCAAGTCGAACAGGGTGCGGCTTTCTTT
.	TRBV5-1	TRBJ2-7	.	CASSMDGYHSYEQYF	TGCGCCAGCAGCATGGACGGATATCACTCCTACGAGCAGTACTTC
.	TRBV20-1	TRBJ2-7	.	CSASSIDEQYF	TGCAGTGCTAGCAGCATAGACGAGCAGTACTTC
medium-sized	TRBV5-6	TRBJ1-2	.	CASREAGIFTYGYTF	TGTGCCAGCAGGGAGGCGGGCATATTTACTTATGGCTACACCTTC
.	TRBV30	TRBJ2-7	TRBD2	CAWKPGRVAFEQYF	TGTGCCTGGAAGCCCGGGAGGGTGGCGTTCGAGCAGTACTTC
.	TRBV5-1	TRBJ2-7	TRBD2	CASSFVAGAGEQYF	TGCGCCAGCAGCTTCGTAGCGGGAGCGGGCGAGCAGTACTTC
few	TRBV13	TRBJ2-4	.	CASSLRGNIQYF	TGTGCCAGCAGCCTCCGGGGAAACATTCAGTACTTC
.	TRBV5-1	TRBJ2-7	.	CASSPQGSSYEQYF	TGCGCCAGCAGCCCCCAGGGCTCCTCCTACGAGCAGTACTTC
few	TRBV7-9	TRBJ2-7	TRBD2	CASSLIRPGPGLVNYEQYF	TGTGCCAGCAGCCTAATACGCCCTGGTCCGGGACTAGTAAACTACGAGCAGTACTTC
.	TRBV4-1	TRBJ1-5	.	CASSQAGFSGQPQHF	TGCGCCAGCAGCCAAGCGGGGTTCAGCGGGCAGCCCCAGCATTTT
.	TRBV6-5	TRBJ1-6	.	CASDPKRSNSPLHF	TGTGCCTCAGACCCGAAACGAAGTAATTCACCCCTCCACTTT
.	TRBV6-5	TRBJ2-7	.	CASSYGLSGTYEQYF	TGTGCCAGCAGTTACGGTTTGAGTGGAACCTACGAGCAGTACTTC
.	TRBV2	TRBJ1-5	TRBD1	CASSRQGAGNQPQHF	TGTGCCAGCAGCAGACAGGGGGCGGGCAATCAGCCCCAGCATTTT
.	TRBV29-1	TRBJ1-1	.	CSVAFRNTEAFF	TGCAGCGTTGCCTTCAGGAACACTGAAGCTTTCTTT
.	TRBV27	TRBJ1-1	.	CASREFLGNTEAFF	TGTGCCAGCAGGGAATTCTTGGGAAACACTGAAGCTTTCTTT
.	TRBV7-9	TRBJ1-4	.	CASSLGGRGEHREKLFF	TGTGCCAGCAGTCTAGGTGGGCGGGGGGAACATCGCGAAAAACTGTTTTTT
.	TRBV6-5	TRBJ2-1	.	CASSYKHPSDEQFF	TGTGCCAGCAGTTATAAGCATCCGAGCGATGAGCAGTTCTTC
.	TRBV27	TRBJ2-1	.	CASSELRKRNEQFF	TGTGCCAGCAGTGAGCTTAGGAAACGGAATGAGCAGTTCTTC
.	TRBV30	TRBJ1-1	.	CAWSLTRDTEAFF	TGTGCCTGGAGTTTAACCCGGGACACTGAAGCTTTCTTT
.	TRBV6-5	TRBJ2-6	TRBD1	CASSYTGAGANVLTF	TGTGCCAGCAGTTACACAGGGGCAGGGGCCAACGTCCTGACTTTC
.	TRBV30	TRBJ1-5	.	CAWSTGINQPQHF	TGTGCCTGGAGTACGGGGATCAATCAGCCCCAGCATTTT
.	TRBV7-9	TRBJ2-7	.	CASSLESSYEQYF	TGTGCCAGCAGCTTAGAGTCCTCCTACGAGCAGTACTTC
.	TRBV5-6	TRBJ1-5	.	CASSLSGPMGNQPQHF	TGTGCCAGCAGCTTGTCGGGGCCGATGGGCAATCAGCCCCAGCATTTT
.	TRBV5-6	TRBJ2-5	.	CASSLRLSGETQYF	TGTGCCAGCAGCTTGAGACTGAGTGGAGAGACCCAGTACTTC